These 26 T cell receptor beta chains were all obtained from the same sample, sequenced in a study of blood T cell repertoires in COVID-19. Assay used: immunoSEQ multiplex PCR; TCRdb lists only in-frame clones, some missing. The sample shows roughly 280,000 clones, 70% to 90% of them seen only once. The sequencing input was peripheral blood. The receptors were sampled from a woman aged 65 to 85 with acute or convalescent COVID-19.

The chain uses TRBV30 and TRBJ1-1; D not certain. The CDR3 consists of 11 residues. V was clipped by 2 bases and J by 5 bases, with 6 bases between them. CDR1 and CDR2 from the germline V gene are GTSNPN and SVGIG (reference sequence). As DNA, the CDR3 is TGTGCCTGGAGTAAGAGGACTGAAGCTTTCTTT. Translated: CAWSKRTEAFF.

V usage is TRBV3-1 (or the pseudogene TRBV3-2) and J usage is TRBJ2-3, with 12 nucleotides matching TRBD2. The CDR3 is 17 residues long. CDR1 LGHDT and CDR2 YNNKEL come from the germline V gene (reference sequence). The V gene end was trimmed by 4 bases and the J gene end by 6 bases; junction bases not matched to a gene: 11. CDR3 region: CASSPGRLAGGVDTQYF. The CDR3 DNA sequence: TGTGCCAGCAGCCCTGGTCGGCTAGCGGGGGGGGTGGATACGCAGTATTTT.

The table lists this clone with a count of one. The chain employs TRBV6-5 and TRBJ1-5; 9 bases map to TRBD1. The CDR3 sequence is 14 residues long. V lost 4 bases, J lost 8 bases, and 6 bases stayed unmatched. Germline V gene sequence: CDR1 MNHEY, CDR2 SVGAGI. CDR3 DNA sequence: TGTGCCAGCAGTTCGGGACAGGGTCGGGAGCCCCAGCATTTT. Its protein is CASSSGQGREPQHF.

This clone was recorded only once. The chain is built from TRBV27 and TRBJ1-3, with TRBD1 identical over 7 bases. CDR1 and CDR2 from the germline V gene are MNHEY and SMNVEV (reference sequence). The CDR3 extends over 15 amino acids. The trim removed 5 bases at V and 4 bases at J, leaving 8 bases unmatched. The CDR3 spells CASSPPGQIGNTIYF. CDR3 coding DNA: TGTGCCAGCAGTCCTCCGGGACAGATCGGAAACACCATATATTTT.

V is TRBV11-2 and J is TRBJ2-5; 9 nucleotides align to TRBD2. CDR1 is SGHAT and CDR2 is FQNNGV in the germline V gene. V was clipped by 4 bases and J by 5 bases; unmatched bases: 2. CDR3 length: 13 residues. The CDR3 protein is CASSSGLAETQYF. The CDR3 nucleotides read TGTGCCAGCAGCTCCGGACTAGCGGAGACCCAGTACTTC.

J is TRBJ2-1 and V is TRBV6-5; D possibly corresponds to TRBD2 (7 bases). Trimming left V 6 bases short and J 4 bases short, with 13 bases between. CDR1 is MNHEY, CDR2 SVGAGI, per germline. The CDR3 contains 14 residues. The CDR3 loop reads CASRPGGPYNEQFF. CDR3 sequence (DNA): TGTGCCAGCAGGCCCGGGGGGCCTTACAATGAGCAGTTCTTC.

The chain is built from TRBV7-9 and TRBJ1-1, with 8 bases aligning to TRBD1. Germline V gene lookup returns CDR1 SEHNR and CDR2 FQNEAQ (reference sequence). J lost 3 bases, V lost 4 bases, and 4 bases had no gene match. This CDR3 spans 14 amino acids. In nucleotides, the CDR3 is TGTGCCAGCAGCTCGACAGGGGTTGACACTGAAGCTTTCTTT. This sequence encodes CASSSTGVDTEAFF.

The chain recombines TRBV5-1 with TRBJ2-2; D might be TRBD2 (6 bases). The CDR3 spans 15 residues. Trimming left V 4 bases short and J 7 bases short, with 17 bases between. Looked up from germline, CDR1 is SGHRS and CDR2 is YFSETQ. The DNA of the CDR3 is TGCGCCAGCAGCCAGGGAGGAGGAGGCTACGGGGAGCTGTTTTTT. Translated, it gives CASSQGGGGYGELFF.

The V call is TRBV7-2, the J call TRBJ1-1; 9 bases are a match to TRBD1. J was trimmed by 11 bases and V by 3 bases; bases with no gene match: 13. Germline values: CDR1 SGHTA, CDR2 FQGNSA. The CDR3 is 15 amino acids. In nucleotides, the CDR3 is TGTGCCAGCAGCTTCCAAGGACAGGGGTTAAGTATGGCTTTCTTT. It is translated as CASSFQGQGLSMAFF.

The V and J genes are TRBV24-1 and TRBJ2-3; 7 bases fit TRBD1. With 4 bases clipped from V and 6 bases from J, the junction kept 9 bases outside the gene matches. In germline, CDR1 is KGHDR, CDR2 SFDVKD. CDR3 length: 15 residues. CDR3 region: CATSERDSLSDTQYF. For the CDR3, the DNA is TGTGCCACCAGTGAAAGGGACAGTTTGAGCGATACGCAGTATTTT.

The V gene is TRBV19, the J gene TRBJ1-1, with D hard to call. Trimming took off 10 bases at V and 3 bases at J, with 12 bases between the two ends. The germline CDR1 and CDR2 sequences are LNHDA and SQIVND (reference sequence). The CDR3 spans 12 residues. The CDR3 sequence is CATRPRDTEAFF. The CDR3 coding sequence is TGTGCCACCCGCCCGCGGGACACTGAAGCTTTCTTT.

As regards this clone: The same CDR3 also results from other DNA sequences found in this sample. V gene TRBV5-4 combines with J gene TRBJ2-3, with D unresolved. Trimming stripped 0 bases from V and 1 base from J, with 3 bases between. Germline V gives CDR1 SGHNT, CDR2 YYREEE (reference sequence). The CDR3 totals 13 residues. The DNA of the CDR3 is TGTGCCAGCAGCTTGGCAGGCACAGATACGCAGTATTTT. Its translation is CASSLAGTDTQYF.

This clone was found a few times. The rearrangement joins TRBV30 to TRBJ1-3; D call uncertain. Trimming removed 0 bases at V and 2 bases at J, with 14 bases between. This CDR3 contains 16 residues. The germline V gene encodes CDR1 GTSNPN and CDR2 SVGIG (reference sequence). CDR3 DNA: TGTGCCTGGAGTGTACCCAGACTTTTAGCTGGAAACACCATATATTTT. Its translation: CAWSVPRLLAGNTIYF. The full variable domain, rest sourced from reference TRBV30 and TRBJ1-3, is SQTIHQWPATLVQPVGSPLSLECTVEGTSNPNLYWYRQAAGRGLQLLFYSVGIGQISSEVPQNLSASRPQDRQFILSSKKLLLSDSGFYLCAWSVPRLLAGNTIYFGEGSWLTVV.

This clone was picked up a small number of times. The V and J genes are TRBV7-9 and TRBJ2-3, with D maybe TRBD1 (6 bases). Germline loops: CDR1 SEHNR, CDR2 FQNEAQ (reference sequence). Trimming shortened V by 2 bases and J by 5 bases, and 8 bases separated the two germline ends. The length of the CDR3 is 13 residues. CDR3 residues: CASSLTGRDTQYF. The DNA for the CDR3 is TGTGCCAGCAGCTTAACAGGGAGAGATACGCAGTATTTT.

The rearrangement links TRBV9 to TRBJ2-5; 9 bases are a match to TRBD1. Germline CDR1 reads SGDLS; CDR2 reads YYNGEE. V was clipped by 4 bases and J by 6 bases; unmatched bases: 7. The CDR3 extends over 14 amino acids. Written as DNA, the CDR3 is TGTGCCAGCAGCCCTGGGACAGGGTGGCAGACCCAGTACTTC. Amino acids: CASSPGTGWQTQYF.

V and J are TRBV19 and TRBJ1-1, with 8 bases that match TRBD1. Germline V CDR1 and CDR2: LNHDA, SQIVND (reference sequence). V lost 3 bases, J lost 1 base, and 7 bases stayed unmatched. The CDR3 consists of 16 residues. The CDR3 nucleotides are TGTGCCAGTAGTATTGGGGGGGACAGGAGGAACACTGAAGCTTTCTTT. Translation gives CASSIGGDRRNTEAFF.

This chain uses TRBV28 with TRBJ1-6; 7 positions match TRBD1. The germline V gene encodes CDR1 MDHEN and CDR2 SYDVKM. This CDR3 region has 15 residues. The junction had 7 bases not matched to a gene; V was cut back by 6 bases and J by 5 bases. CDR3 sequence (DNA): TGTGCCAGCAGGTCGGAGGACAGGCATAATTCACCCCTCCACTTT. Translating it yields CASRSEDRHNSPLHF.

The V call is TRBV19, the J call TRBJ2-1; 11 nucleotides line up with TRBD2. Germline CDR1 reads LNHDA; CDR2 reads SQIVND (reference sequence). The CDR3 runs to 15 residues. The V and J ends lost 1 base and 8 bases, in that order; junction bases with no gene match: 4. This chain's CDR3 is CASSIGLAGGDEQFF. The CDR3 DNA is TGTGCCAGTAGTATAGGGCTAGCGGGGGGCGATGAGCAGTTCTTC.

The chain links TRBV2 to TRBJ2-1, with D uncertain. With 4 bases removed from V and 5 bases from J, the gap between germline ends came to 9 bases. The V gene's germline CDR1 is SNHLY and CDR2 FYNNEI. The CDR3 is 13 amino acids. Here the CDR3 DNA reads TGTGCCAGCAGTGTAAGACGGGACAATGAGCAGTTCTTC. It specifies CASSVRRDNEQFF.

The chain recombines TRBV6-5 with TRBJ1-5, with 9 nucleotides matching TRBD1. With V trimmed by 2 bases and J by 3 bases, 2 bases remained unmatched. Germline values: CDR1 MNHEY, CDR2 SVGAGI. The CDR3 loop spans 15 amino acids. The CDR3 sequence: CASSYGTGTNQPQHF. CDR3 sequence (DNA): TGTGCCAGCAGTTACGGGACAGGGACCAATCAGCCCCAGCATTTT.

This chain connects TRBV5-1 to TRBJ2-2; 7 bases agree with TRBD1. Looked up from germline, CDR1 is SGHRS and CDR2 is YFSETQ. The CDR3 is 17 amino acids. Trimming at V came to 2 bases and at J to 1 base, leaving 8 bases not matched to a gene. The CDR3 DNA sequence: TGCGCCAGCAGCTTATTACCCAACAGGGGGAACACCGGGGAGCTGTTTTTT. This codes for CASSLLPNRGNTGELFF.

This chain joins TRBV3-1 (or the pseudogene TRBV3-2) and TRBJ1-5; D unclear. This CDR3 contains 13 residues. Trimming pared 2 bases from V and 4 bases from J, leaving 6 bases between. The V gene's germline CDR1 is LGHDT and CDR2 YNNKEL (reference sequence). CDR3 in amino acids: CASSQLRNQPQHF. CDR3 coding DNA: TGTGCCAGCAGCCAACTGCGGAATCAGCCCCAGCATTTT.

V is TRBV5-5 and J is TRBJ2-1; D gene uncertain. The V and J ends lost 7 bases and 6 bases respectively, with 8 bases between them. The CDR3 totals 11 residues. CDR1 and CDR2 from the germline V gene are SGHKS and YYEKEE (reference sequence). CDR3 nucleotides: TGTGCCAGCGGCCAGGTCAATGAGCAGTTCTTC. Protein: CASGQVNEQFF.

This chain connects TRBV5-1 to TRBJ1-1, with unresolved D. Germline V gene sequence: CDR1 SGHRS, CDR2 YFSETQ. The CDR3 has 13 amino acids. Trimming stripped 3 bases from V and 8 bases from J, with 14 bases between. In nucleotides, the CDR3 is TGCGCCAGCAGCTCCGGAGACTTAGTAGAAGCTTTCTTT. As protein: CASSSGDLVEAFF.

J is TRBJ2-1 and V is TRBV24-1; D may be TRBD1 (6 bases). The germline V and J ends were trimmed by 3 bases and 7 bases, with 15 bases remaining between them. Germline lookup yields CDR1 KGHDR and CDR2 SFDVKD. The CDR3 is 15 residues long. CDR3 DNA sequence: TGTGCCACCAGTGATGCCACACAGGGTAGGAATGAGCAGTTCTTC. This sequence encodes CATSDATQGRNEQFF.

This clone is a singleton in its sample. This chain's CDR3 is CAISGDRGTRYTF. In DNA form, the CDR3 reads TGTGCCATCAGCGGCGACAGGGGCACGCGCTACACCTTC. V gene TRBV10-3 combines with J gene TRBJ1-2; 8 bases match TRBD1. J was trimmed by 9 bases and V by 6 bases; bases with no gene match: 9. This CDR3 contains 13 residues. Germline loops: CDR1 ENHRY, CDR2 SYGVKD.